Below, 20 T cell receptor beta chains from the same sample are listed, as sequenced in a study of OX40 agonist ivuxolimab in advanced cancers. The assay was immunoSEQ multiplex PCR, and TCRdb's table has in-frame clones only and misses some. This sample carries around 72,000 clones, around 82% of them seen once, and the ten largest clones take 8.2%. This material consisted of CD4+ or CD8+ T cells sorted from blood, taken in a trial of the OX40 agonist ivuxolimab. The source of these receptors is an adult with an advanced solid tumor such as melanoma, head and neck, liver or kidney cancer.

The chain is built from TRBV4-2 and TRBJ2-2; the match to TRBD2 covers 9 bases. CDR1 LGHNA and CDR2 YNFKEQ come from the germline V gene. Trimming cost V 5 bases and J 1 base; bases outside gene matches: 14. This CDR3 has 19 residues. In DNA, the CDR3 is TGTGCCAGCAGCTCGGTCCGGCCTAGCGGGACTAAGAACACCGGGGAGCTGTTTTTT. Encoded protein: CASSSVRPSGTKNTGELFF.

The chain couples TRBV25-1 to TRBJ2-7; 7 bases align to TRBD2. Trimming took 0 bases from V and 3 from J; bases not matched to a gene: 8. This CDR3 is built from 16 residues. CDR1 is MGHDK, CDR2 SYGVNS, per germline. The CDR3 loop is CASSEYSSGAFYEQYF. The DNA of the CDR3 is TGTGCCAGCAGTGAATATTCGAGCGGGGCGTTCTACGAGCAGTACTTC.

The V gene is TRBV19, the J gene TRBJ2-7; D call uncertain. The V end was cut by 6 bases, the J end by 0 bases, with 12 bases between. CDR1 is LNHDA, CDR2 SQIVND, per germline (reference sequence). The CDR3 is 14 amino acids. CDR3 in amino acids: CASRKSQNSYEQYF. Here the CDR3 DNA reads TGTGCCAGTAGAAAATCACAGAACTCCTACGAGCAGTACTTC.

The chain combines TRBV5-4 with TRBJ2-2; D remains unclear. Looked up from germline, CDR1 is SGHNT and CDR2 is YYREEE (reference sequence). The CDR3 has 14 amino acids. The V end was cut by 3 bases, the J end by 0 bases, with 6 bases between. CDR3: CASSWPTNTGELFF. CDR3 bases: TGTGCCAGCAGCTGGCCAACGAACACCGGGGAGCTGTTTTTT.

This chain links TRBV6-1 with TRBJ1-4, with D possibly TRBD1 on 6 matching bases. CDR1 and CDR2 from the germline V gene are MNHNS and SASEGT. V shed 4 bases and J shed 4 bases, with 10 bases lying between them. The CDR3 contains 14 residues. The CDR3 DNA reads as TGTGCCAGCAGTGCCAGGACAGATAATGAAAAACTGTTTTTT. It yields the protein CASSARTDNEKLFF.

On this clone itself: At one end, the junction sequence differs from germline, possibly due to a read error. The rearrangement links TRBV7-3 to TRBJ2-1; 7 bases align to TRBD2. This CDR3 contains 15 residues. Germline V gene data show CDR1 as SGHTA and CDR2 as FQGTGA. CDR3 in DNA: TGTGCCAGCAGCCTAACGACGGGGGGCTACAATGAGCAGTTCTTC. This gives the protein CASSLTTGGYNEQFF.

CDR3 in amino acids: CASSLGFAGSDETQYF. CDR3 coding DNA: TGTGCCAGCAGCTTAGGATTCGCGGGTAGCGACGAGACCCAGTACTTC. J is TRBJ2-5 and V is TRBV7-9, with TRBD2 as a possible D gene (5 bases). The CDR3 totals 16 residues. Germline loops: CDR1 SEHNR, CDR2 FQNEAQ (reference sequence). V was clipped by 1 base and J by 5 bases, with 17 bases between them.

J is TRBJ1-3 and V is TRBV7-9; D possibly corresponds to TRBD1 (5 bases). V lost 5 bases, J lost 4 bases, and 9 bases lay in between. The CDR3 length is 13 residues. Germline V gene data show CDR1 as SEHNR and CDR2 as FQNEAQ (reference sequence). CDR3 sequence: CASSGGGGNTIYF. CDR3 nucleotides: TGTGCCAGCAGCGGCGGGGGAGGAAACACCATATATTTT.

The V gene is TRBV29-1, the J gene TRBJ2-7; 7 bases align to TRBD1. V dropped 0 bases and J dropped 5; count of bases not matched to a gene: 13. Germline V gene data show CDR1 as SQVTM and CDR2 as ANQGSEA. There are 16 residues in the CDR3. CDR3 amino acids: CSVEELTGLVVNEQYF. CDR3 sequence (DNA): TGCAGCGTTGAAGAACTGACAGGGCTGGTAGTGAACGAGCAGTACTTC.

This chain uses TRBV2 with TRBJ1-1; D call uncertain. Germline V gene sequence: CDR1 SNHLY, CDR2 FYNNEI. The CDR3 totals 12 residues. Trimming removed 7 bases from V and 4 bases from J, with 10 bases in between. The CDR3 reads CASNDWLTEAFF. The CDR3, as DNA: TGTGCCAGCAACGATTGGCTCACTGAAGCTTTCTTT.

The chain couples TRBV6-5 to TRBJ1-6; a possible D gene is TRBD1 (5 bases). Trimming pared 2 bases from V and 10 bases from J, leaving 12 bases between. Germline V gene sequence: CDR1 MNHEY, CDR2 SVGAGI. The CDR3 spans 14 residues. The CDR3 loop reads CASSYEGLGSPLHF. In DNA form, the CDR3 reads TGTGCCAGCAGTTACGAGGGGTTGGGCTCACCCCTCCACTTT.

The V gene is TRBV5-1, the J gene TRBJ2-7, with 8 bases that match TRBD1. The CDR3 has 15 amino acids. Germline CDR1 and CDR2: SGHRS and YFSETQ. V lost 4 bases and J lost 0; bases outside the gene matches: 6. The CDR3 bases are TGCGCCAGCAGCCCCAGACAGGGGAGCTCCTACGAGCAGTACTTC. It yields the protein CASSPRQGSSYEQYF.

The rearrangement uses TRBV21-1 and TRBJ2-1; TRBD2 is the table's D call and was not checked against the DNA. TRBV21-1 constitutes a pseudogene. The CDR3 has 14 residues. The CDR3 region is CASPKEGLSNEQFF. The CDR3 coding sequence is TGTGCCAGCCCTAAGGAGGGACTCAGCAATGAGCAGTTCTTC.

The chain couples TRBV5-4 to TRBJ1-2; maybe TRBD1 (6 bases). V gave up 4 bases and J gave up 2 bases, with 9 bases separating them. Germline V gene data show CDR1 as SGHNT and CDR2 as YYREEE (reference sequence). The CDR3 runs to 13 residues. CDR3: CASSLDRNYGYTF. The CDR3 DNA reads as TGTGCCAGCAGCCTAGACAGGAACTATGGCTACACCTTC.

The chain links TRBV18 to TRBJ2-5; D may correspond to TRBD1 or TRBD2 (6 bases each). Gene TRBJ2-7 matches the end of the DNA better, so the J call may be wrong. Germline V lookup: CDR1 KGHSH, CDR2 LQKENI. The CDR3 loop spans 14 amino acids. The CDR3, as DNA: TGTGCCAGCTCACCCCGGGGGCACTCCTACGAGCAGTACTTC. It codes for CASSPRGHSYEQYF.

A single count supports this clone. The chain joins TRBV28 to TRBJ2-7; TRBD1 agrees at 9 bases. J lost 5 bases, V lost 5 bases, and 10 bases had no gene match. Germline CDR1 reads MDHEN; CDR2 reads SYDVKM. This CDR3 has 15 residues. The DNA of the CDR3 is TGTGCCAGCAGTCCACGGGACAGGGTAATCGACGAGCAGTACTTC. It yields the protein CASSPRDRVIDEQYF.

The rearrangement links TRBV19 to TRBJ2-3; D not resolved. Per germline, CDR1 LNHDA and CDR2 SQIVND (reference sequence). The V and J ends lost 6 bases and 0 bases respectively, with 19 bases between them. This CDR3 is built from 17 residues. CDR3 residues: CASSHRWTPTSTDTQYF. Written as DNA, the CDR3 is TGTGCCAGTAGCCACCGTTGGACGCCAACTAGCACAGATACGCAGTATTTT.

In this sample, this clone turned up a few times. V gene TRBV7-9 combines with J gene TRBJ1-2; no clear D. The CDR3 consists of 15 residues. CDR1 SEHNR and CDR2 FQNEAQ come from the germline V gene (reference sequence). V was pared by 1 base and J by 4 bases, with 13 bases between. CDR3 in amino acids: CASSLDFASFYGYTF. As DNA, the CDR3 is TGTGCCAGCAGCTTAGATTTTGCGAGTTTCTATGGCTACACCTTC.

This clone showed up just a few times. V usage is TRBV2 and J usage is TRBJ2-7; 8 nucleotides agree with TRBD2. CDR1 SNHLY and CDR2 FYNNEI come from the germline V gene. Losses at the gene ends were 7 bases for V and 2 bases for J; bases not matched to a gene: 7. The length of the CDR3 is 14 residues. CDR3: CASNPGTRTYEQYF. The CDR3 DNA follows: TGTGCCAGCAACCCCGGGACTAGAACCTACGAGCAGTACTTC.

This clone was observed a handful of times. The genes are TRBV28 and TRBJ1-2; D not resolved. From germline, CDR1 is MDHEN and CDR2 SYDVKM. The V end was cut by 3 bases, the J end by 4 bases, with 9 bases between. There are 13 residues in the CDR3. The CDR3 DNA follows: TGTGCCAGCAGTTTGGCGGGGAGCTATGGCTACACCTTC. It is translated as CASSLAGSYGYTF.